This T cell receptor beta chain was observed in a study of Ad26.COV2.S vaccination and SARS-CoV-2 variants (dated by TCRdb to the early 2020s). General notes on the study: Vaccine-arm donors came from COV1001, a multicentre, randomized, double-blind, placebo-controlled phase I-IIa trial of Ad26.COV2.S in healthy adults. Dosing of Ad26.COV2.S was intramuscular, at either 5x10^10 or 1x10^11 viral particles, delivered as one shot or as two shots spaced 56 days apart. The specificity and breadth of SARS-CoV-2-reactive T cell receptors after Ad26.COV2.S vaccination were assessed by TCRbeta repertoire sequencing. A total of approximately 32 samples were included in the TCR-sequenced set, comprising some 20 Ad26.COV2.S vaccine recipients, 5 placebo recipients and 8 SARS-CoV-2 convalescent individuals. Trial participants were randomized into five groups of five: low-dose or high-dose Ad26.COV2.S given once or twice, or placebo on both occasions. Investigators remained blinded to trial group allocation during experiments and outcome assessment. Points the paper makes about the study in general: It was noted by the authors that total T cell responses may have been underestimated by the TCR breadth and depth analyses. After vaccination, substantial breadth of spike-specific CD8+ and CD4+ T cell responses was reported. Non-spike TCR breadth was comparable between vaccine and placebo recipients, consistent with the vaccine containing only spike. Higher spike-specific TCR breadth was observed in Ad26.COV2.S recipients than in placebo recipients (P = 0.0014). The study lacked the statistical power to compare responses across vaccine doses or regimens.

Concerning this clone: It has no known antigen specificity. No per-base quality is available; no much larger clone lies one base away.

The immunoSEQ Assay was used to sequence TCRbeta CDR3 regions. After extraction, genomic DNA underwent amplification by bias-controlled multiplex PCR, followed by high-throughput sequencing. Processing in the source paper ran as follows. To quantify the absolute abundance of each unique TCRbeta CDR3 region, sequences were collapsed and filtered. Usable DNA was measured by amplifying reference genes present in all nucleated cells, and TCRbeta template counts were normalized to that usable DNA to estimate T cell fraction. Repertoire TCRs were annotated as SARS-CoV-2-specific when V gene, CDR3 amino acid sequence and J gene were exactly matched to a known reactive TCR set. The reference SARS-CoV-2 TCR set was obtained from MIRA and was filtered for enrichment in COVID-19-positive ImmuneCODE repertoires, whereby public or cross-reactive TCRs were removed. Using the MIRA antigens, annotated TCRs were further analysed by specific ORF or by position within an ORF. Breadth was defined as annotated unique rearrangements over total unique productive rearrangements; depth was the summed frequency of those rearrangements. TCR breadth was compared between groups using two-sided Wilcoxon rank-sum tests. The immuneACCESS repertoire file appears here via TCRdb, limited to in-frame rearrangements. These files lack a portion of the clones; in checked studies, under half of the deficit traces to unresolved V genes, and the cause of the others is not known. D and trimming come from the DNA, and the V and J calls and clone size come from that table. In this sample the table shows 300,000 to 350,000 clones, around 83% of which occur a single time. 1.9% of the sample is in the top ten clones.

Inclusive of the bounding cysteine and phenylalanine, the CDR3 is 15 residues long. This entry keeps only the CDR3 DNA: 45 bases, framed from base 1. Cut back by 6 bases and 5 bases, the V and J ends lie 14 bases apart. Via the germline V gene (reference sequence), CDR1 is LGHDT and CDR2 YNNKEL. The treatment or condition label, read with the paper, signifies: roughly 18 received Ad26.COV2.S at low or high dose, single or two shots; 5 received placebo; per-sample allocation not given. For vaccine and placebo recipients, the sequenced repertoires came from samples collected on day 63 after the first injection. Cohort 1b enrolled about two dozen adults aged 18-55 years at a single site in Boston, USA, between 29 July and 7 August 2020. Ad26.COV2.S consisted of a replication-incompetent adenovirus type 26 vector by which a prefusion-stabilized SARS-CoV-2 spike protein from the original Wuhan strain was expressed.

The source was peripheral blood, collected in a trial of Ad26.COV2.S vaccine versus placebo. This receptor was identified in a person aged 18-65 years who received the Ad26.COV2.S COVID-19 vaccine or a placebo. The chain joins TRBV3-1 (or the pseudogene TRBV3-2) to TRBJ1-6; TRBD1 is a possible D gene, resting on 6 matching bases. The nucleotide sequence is TGTGCCAGCAGGTATCAGGGGAAACATAATTCACCCCTCCACTTT. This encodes CASRYQGKHNSPLHF.